The 18 T cell receptor beta chains reported below all come from one sample, sequenced in a study of cytomegalovirus exposure and HLA in healthy donors. Measured with immunoSEQ multiplex PCR; TCRdb has only the in-frame clones, and not every one. This sample carries some 310,000 clones, nearly 90% of them seen once, and the ten largest clones take around 1%. Sequencing input: PBMCs. Receptors originate from a man in his thirties or forties in good health and CMV-seronegative.

The V and J genes are TRBV2 and TRBJ2-1; weak D call: TRBD2 (6 bases). CDR3 length: 14 amino acids. The V gene lost 7 bases and the J gene lost 7 bases, with 17 bases spanning the gap. Germline lookup yields CDR1 SNHLY and CDR2 FYNNEI. The CDR3: CASTLREGRNEQFF. The CDR3 DNA reads TGTGCCAGCACCCTACGTGAGGGGAGGAATGAGCAGTTCTTC.

The chain joins TRBV13 to TRBJ2-7; TRBD2 matches 8 bases. In germline, CDR1 is PRHDT, CDR2 FYEKMQ (reference sequence). The V gene end was trimmed by 1 base and the J gene end by 0 bases; junction bases not matched to a gene: 8. This CDR3 is built from 17 residues. CDR3 sequence (DNA): TGTGCCAGCAGCTTAGTAGGTTTAGCGGGAAGCTCCTACGAGCAGTACTTC. It specifies CASSLVGLAGSSYEQYF. The full variable domain, completed using reference TRBV13 and TRBJ2-7, is AAGVIQSPRHLIKEKRETATLKCYPIPRHDTVYWYQQGPGQDPQFLISFYEKMQSDKGSIPDRFSAQQFSDYHSELNMSSLELGDSALYFCASSLVGLAGSSYEQYFGPGTRLTVT.

This chain links TRBV5-6 with TRBJ2-3, with 7 nucleotides matching TRBD2. This CDR3 comprises 15 residues. The germline CDR1 and CDR2 sequences are SGHDT and YYEEEE. After removal of 1 base from V and 2 bases from J, the junction contained 4 bases not matched to a gene. The CDR3 DNA follows: TGTGCCAGCAGCTTGTTTGGGGGGGTCACAGATACGCAGTATTTT. Its translation: CASSLFGGVTDTQYF.

This chain links TRBV5-1 with TRBJ2-7; 7 bases fit TRBD1. CDR3 size: 13 residues. V dropped 0 bases and J dropped 5; count of bases not matched to a gene: 2. CDR1 and CDR2 from the germline V gene are SGHRS and YFSETQ. CDR3 sequence reads: CASSLEQGHEQYF. DNA for the CDR3: TGCGCCAGCAGCTTGGAACAGGGGCACGAGCAGTACTTC.

The V call is TRBV6-1, the J call TRBJ1-2; the match to TRBD1 covers 10 bases. This CDR3 has 13 residues. V shed 5 bases and J 8 bases; nucleotides not matched to a gene: 5. CDR1 is MNHNS, CDR2 SASEGT, per germline. CDR3: CASSRQGARGYTF. The DNA of the CDR3 is TGTGCCAGCAGTAGACAGGGGGCAAGAGGCTACACCTTC.

The V and J genes are TRBV5-6 and TRBJ2-1, with 11 bases identical to TRBD1. The CDR3 runs 16 residues. Germline V CDR1 and CDR2: SGHDT, YYEEEE. With 5 bases clipped from V and 6 bases from J, the junction kept 10 bases outside the gene matches. This CDR3 is CASRKRGGTGGNEQFF. The CDR3 DNA reads TGTGCCAGCAGGAAAAGGGGCGGGACAGGGGGCAATGAGCAGTTCTTC.

J is TRBJ1-1 and V is TRBV29-1; 9 bases match TRBD1. The CDR3 covers 12 residues. With V trimmed by 7 bases and J by 5 bases, 5 bases remained unmatched. CDR1 is SQVTM, CDR2 ANQGSEA, per germline. The CDR3 is CSARTGVTEAFF. The CDR3, as DNA: TGCAGCGCCCGGACAGGGGTAACTGAAGCTTTCTTT.

This rearrangement joins TRBV5-6 to TRBJ2-3; D is possibly TRBD2 (6 bases). This CDR3 comprises 14 residues. V lost 4 bases and J 3 bases, leaving 12 bases between the germline ends. Germline V gene data show CDR1 as SGHDT and CDR2 as YYEEEE. CDR3 protein: CASSKGLITDTQYF. CDR3 coding DNA: TGTGCCAGCAGCAAGGGACTTATTACAGATACGCAGTATTTT.

The rearrangement uses TRBV4-1 and TRBJ2-7, with TRBD1 matching over 12 bases. The germline gives CDR1 MGHRA, CDR2 YSYEKL. Unmatched junction bases numbered 14, after V lost 7 bases and J lost 7 bases. The CDR3 has 16 residues. The CDR3 loop is CASIATPGQGASEQYF. As DNA, the CDR3 is TGCGCCAGCATCGCCACCCCGGGACAGGGGGCTTCTGAGCAGTACTTC.

The J gene is TRBJ2-7, the V gene TRBV6-6, with D possibly TRBD2 on 5 matching bases. Per germline, CDR1 MNHNY and CDR2 SVGAGI (reference sequence). This CDR3 is built from 13 residues. V lost 0 bases and J lost 7, with 10 bases in between. For the CDR3, the DNA is TGTGCCAGCAGTTACTCGACCCGGGGAGAGCAGTACTTC. Its translation: CASSYSTRGEQYF.

The chain couples TRBV7-9 to TRBJ2-3; 8 bases are shared with TRBD2. The CDR3 consists of 18 residues. Losses at the gene ends were 5 bases for V and 6 bases for J; bases not matched to a gene: 19. Germline-derived CDR1 and CDR2 are SEHNR and FQNEAQ (reference sequence). The DNA of the CDR3 is TGTGCCAGCAGCCGTGTCCTGGCGGGGGGCCTCCTCCGGGATACGCAGTATTTT. As protein: CASSRVLAGGLLRDTQYF.

The chain uses TRBV5-8 and TRBJ1-2; TRBD1 aligns across 8 bases. Trimming cost V 1 base and J 5 bases; bases outside gene matches: 4. This CDR3 contains 14 residues. Per the germline V gene, CDR1 is SGHTS and CDR2 is YDEGEE. CDR3 sequence reads: CASSLPGGGYGYTF. In DNA, the CDR3 is TGTGCCAGCAGCTTGCCAGGGGGCGGATATGGCTACACCTTC.

This chain connects TRBV7-9 to TRBJ2-2; D gene unclear. This CDR3 is built from 13 residues. Deletions cut 2 bases from V and 7 bases from J, with 8 bases between. Germline assignment: CDR1 SEHNR and CDR2 FQNEAQ (reference sequence). This CDR3 reads CASSLQAGGELFF. In nucleotides, the CDR3 is TGTGCCAGCAGCTTACAGGCAGGCGGGGAGCTGTTTTTT.

The V and J genes are TRBV5-1 and TRBJ2-1; 11 bases are a match to TRBD2. J gave up 4 bases and V 5 bases, and 8 bases lay outside the gene matches. This CDR3 has 16 amino acids. Germline assignment: CDR1 SGHRS and CDR2 YFSETQ. CDR3 protein: CASSFIGTSGYNEQFF. The CDR3 DNA reads as TGCGCCAGCAGTTTCATTGGGACTAGCGGTTACAATGAGCAGTTCTTC.

The V gene is TRBV6-1, the J gene TRBJ2-7; possibly TRBD2 for D (7 bases). The CDR3 is 15 amino acids. Germline CDR1 MNHNS, CDR2 SASEGT. Trimming removed 3 bases at V and 3 bases at J, with 15 bases between. For the CDR3, the DNA is TGTGCCAGCAGTGATCCGGGGGGCCCCTACTACGAGCAGTACTTC. Protein: CASSDPGGPYYEQYF.

The V call is TRBV5-1, the J call TRBJ1-1; D gene uncertain. The germline gives CDR1 SGHRS, CDR2 YFSETQ. Trimming pared 3 bases from V and 4 bases from J, leaving 13 bases between. This CDR3 is 14 amino acids long. The CDR3 nucleotides read TGCGCCAGCAGCTACCTTGGGGAGGGCACTGAAGCTTTCTTT. Translating gives CASSYLGEGTEAFF.

This chain joins TRBV27 and TRBJ2-7; 11 bases match TRBD1. Losses at the gene ends were 5 bases for V and 3 bases for J; bases not matched to a gene: 3. The CDR3 consists of 14 residues. Per the germline V gene, CDR1 is MNHEY and CDR2 is SMNVEV (reference sequence). Here the CDR3 reads CASSTGTGGYEQYF. CDR3 nucleotides: TGTGCCAGCAGTACCGGGACAGGGGGCTACGAGCAGTACTTC.

In its sample, this clone was seen a few times. The chain joins TRBV9 to TRBJ2-2, with TRBD1 matching over 9 bases. The CDR3 extends over 17 amino acids. CDR1 is SGDLS and CDR2 is YYNGEE in the germline V gene. V was clipped by 4 bases and J by 3 bases; unmatched bases: 10. CDR3: CASSSPLRDRDTGELFF. The CDR3 DNA follows: TGTGCCAGCAGCTCACCTTTGCGGGACAGGGACACCGGGGAGCTGTTTTTT. Drawing the rest from reference TRBV9 and TRBJ2-2, the complete variable domain is DSGVTQTPKHLITATGQRVTLRCSPRSGDLSVYWYQQSLDQGLQFLIQYYNGEERAKGNILERFSAQQFPDLHSELNLSSLELGDSALYFCASSSPLRDRDTGELFFGEGSRLTVL.